These 18 T cell receptor beta chains share one sample of origin, sequenced in a study of T-cell reconstitution after alpha-beta-depleted transplantation in children. Unique molecular identifiers were built into the TCRbeta library. Using its own MiXCR run on the PCR reads, TCRdb lists one record per CDR3 protein. The sample lists roughly 400,000 distinct CDR3 sequences, approximately 20% seen once, with 3% to 4% in the top ten. The sample here was PBMCs from the stem cell graft donor, taken from the stem cell graft. Receptor source: a human donor who donated a stem cell graft to a child with acute myeloid leukemia.

The V call is TRBV25-1, the J call TRBJ2-5, with D possibly matching TRBD1 (7 bases). The CDR3 covers 16 residues. Germline CDR1 reads MGHDK; CDR2 reads SYGVNS. V was shortened by 6 bases and J by 5 bases, with 22 bases between the two germline ends. The CDR3 bases are TGTGCCAGCAGCCGTGCAGGGGGAGGAGGGAGGGAGACCCAGTACTTC. It is translated as CASSRAGGGGRETQYF.

Details on this clonotype: Possible read error: a much larger clone is one base away. CDR3 region: CASSPSGRNERFF. The CDR3 DNA sequence: TGCGCCAGCAGTCCCAGCGGGAGGAATGAGCGGTTCTTC. The V and J genes are TRBV10-2 and TRBJ2-1, with 9 bases identical to TRBD2. This CDR3 is built from 13 residues. Looked up from germline, CDR1 is WSHSY and CDR2 is SAAADI.

V usage is TRBV7-9 and J usage is TRBJ2-5; 11 bases match TRBD2. V gave up 1 base and J gave up 4 bases; unmatched junction bases: 2. Germline CDR1 reads SEHNR; CDR2 reads FQNEAQ (reference sequence). This CDR3 comprises 15 residues. CDR3 sequence (DNA): TGTGCCAGCAGCTTAGGAGGACTAGCGGGAGAGACCCAGTACTTC. It is translated as CASSLGGLAGETQYF.

Remarks on this clonotype: Sequence at one end of the junction differs from germline and may be a read error. The gene calls are TRBV24-1 and TRBJ2-1; 7 bases are a match to TRBD2. The CDR3 has 13 amino acids. Germline V CDR1 and CDR2: KGHDR, SFDVKD. CDR3: CGTSDQTTSEQFF. The CDR3 DNA sequence: TGTGGCACCAGTGACCAAACGACTAGCGAGCAGTTCTTC.

This clonotype turned up a few times. V is TRBV29-1 and J is TRBJ2-7; D may be TRBD2 (7 bases). Germline V CDR1 and CDR2: SQVTM, ANQGSEA. V was trimmed by 3 bases and J by 2 bases, leaving 14 bases between them. The CDR3 is made up of 14 amino acids. The CDR3 nucleotides are TGCAGCGTTGATTTCGGGGGGCCCGCCTACGAGCAGTACTTC. This sequence encodes CSVDFGGPAYEQYF.

This clonotype was found many times. The V gene is TRBV7-6, the J gene TRBJ2-2; 8 nucleotides match TRBD2. Germline V gene data show CDR1 as SGHVS and CDR2 as FNYEAQ. The length of the CDR3 is 15 residues. V dropped 5 bases and J dropped 6; count of bases not matched to a gene: 8. For the CDR3, the DNA is TGTGCCAGCAGCCCAGCGGGGCGGGAGGCCGGGGAGCTGTTTTTT. Translated: CASSPAGREAGELFF.

The chain uses TRBV19 and TRBJ2-5, with D possibly matching TRBD1 (5 bases). Germline CDR1 LNHDA, CDR2 SQIVND (reference sequence). The V end lost 3 bases, the J end lost 5 bases, and 13 bases lay between the germline ends. This CDR3 contains 14 residues. CDR3 in DNA: TGTGCCAGTAGTATGCAAGGGGTTACCGAGACCCAGTACTTC. Translating gives CASSMQGVTETQYF.

The chain carries TRBV20-1 and TRBJ2-3; a possible D gene is TRBD1 (6 bases). The length of the CDR3 is 14 residues. CDR1 DFQATT and CDR2 SNEGSKA come from the germline V gene (reference sequence). Trimming pared 5 bases from V and 0 bases from J, leaving 12 bases between. The DNA of the CDR3 is TGCAGTGCTTTACAGGGTGCTAGCACAGATACGCAGTATTTT. Residues: CSALQGASTDTQYF.

This clonotype has only a few counts. This chain connects TRBV18 to TRBJ1-1, with D tentatively TRBD1 (5 bases). The CDR3 runs 16 residues. Trimming removed 2 bases from V and 4 bases from J, with 17 bases in between. Germline V gene sequence: CDR1 KGHSH, CDR2 LQKENI. CDR3 DNA: TGTGCCAGCTCACCAACGGGGGAGATGGGGGGCACTGAAGCTTTCTTT. Translated, it gives CASSPTGEMGGTEAFF.

This clonotype was observed a handful of times. V is TRBV6-2 or TRBV6-3 and J is TRBJ2-7; 8 bases fit TRBD2. V dropped 2 bases and J dropped 5; count of bases not matched to a gene: 11. Germline V CDR1 and CDR2: MNHEY, SVGEGT. The CDR3 is made up of 16 amino acids. Here the CDR3 reads CASSYDGAGEEDEQYF. For the CDR3, the DNA is TGTGCCAGCAGTTACGACGGAGCGGGAGAGGAAGACGAGCAGTACTTC.

This clonotype was observed many times. The chain employs TRBV29-1 and TRBJ2-3; D unclear. The CDR3 has 14 amino acids. Deletions cut 7 bases from V and 2 bases from J, with 16 bases between. Germline CDR1 reads SQVTM; CDR2 reads ANQGSEA. Here the CDR3 reads CSGGSGVYTDTQYF. The CDR3, as DNA: TGCAGCGGAGGATCGGGTGTCTACACAGATACGCAGTATTTT.

The chain joins TRBV7-2 to TRBJ2-7; TRBD1 is a possible D gene (5 bases). The CDR3 sequence is 14 residues long. Per the germline V gene, CDR1 is SGHTA and CDR2 is FQGNSA. The V and J ends lost 0 bases and 6 bases respectively, with 12 bases between them. CDR3 protein: CASSLAGSGFEQYF. The DNA for the CDR3 is TGTGCCAGCAGCTTAGCCGGGTCAGGGTTCGAGCAGTACTTC.

The chain recombines TRBV2 with TRBJ2-1; D is ambiguous. V was shortened by 11 bases and J by 6 bases, with 20 bases between the two germline ends. Germline CDR1 and CDR2: SNHLY and FYNNEI. CDR3 length equals 14 residues. CDR3 protein: CAAQPPLDFNEQFF. Here the CDR3 DNA reads TGTGCCGCACAACCTCCCCTCGACTTCAATGAGCAGTTCTTC. Together with reference TRBV2 and TRBJ2-1, the CDR3 gives the full variable domain: EPEVTQTPSHQVTQMGQEVILRCVPISNHLYFYWYRQILGQKVEFLVSFYNNEISEKSEIFDDQFSVERPDGSNFTLKIRSTKLEDSAMYFCAAQPPLDFNEQFFGPGTRLTVL.

This clonotype was recorded many times. The gene calls are TRBV30 and TRBJ1-1, with D maybe TRBD1 (6 bases). Germline V gene lookup returns CDR1 GTSNPN and CDR2 SVGIG (reference sequence). This CDR3 has 12 amino acids. V dropped 4 bases and J dropped 6 bases, with 12 bases sitting between them. For the CDR3, the DNA is TGTGCCTGGAACTACCGGACAGCTGAAGCTTTCTTT. It is translated as CAWNYRTAEAFF.

V and J are TRBV20-1 and TRBJ2-5; 9 bases agree with TRBD2. V lost 4 bases and J lost 5; bases outside the gene matches: 11. This CDR3 has 15 residues. The V gene's germline CDR1 is DFQATT and CDR2 SNEGSKA (reference sequence). The CDR3 spells CSANPGTSHSETQYF. CDR3 in DNA: TGCAGTGCTAACCCCGGGACTAGCCATTCGGAGACCCAGTACTTC.

The V call is TRBV4-1, the J call TRBJ1-5; no reliable D call. Trimming stripped 4 bases from V and 9 bases from J, with 16 bases between. Germline V gene lookup returns CDR1 MGHRA and CDR2 YSYEKL. The CDR3 covers 14 residues. CDR3 DNA: TGCGCCAGCAGCCCAGAAGGGATGTATCCGCCCCAGCATTTT. Its translation: CASSPEGMYPPQHF.

The V call is TRBV29-1, the J call TRBJ2-1; 16 bases map to TRBD2. The CDR3 is made up of 16 amino acids. Germline CDR1 and CDR2: SQVTM and ANQGSEA. The V gene end was trimmed by 6 bases and the J gene end by 4 bases; junction bases not matched to a gene: 6. CDR3 residues: CSVFPGLAGGYNEQFF. The CDR3, as DNA: TGCAGCGTCTTTCCGGGACTAGCGGGAGGGTACAATGAGCAGTTCTTC.

This clonotype was observed a few times. This chain uses TRBV12-3 or TRBV12-4 with TRBJ1-5; the D gene is possibly TRBD1 (6 bases). V was clipped by 6 bases and J by 0 bases, with 12 bases between them. The CDR3 sequence is 15 residues long. CDR3 DNA: TGTGCCAGCAGCCGGGACACCGTTAGCAATCAGCCCCAGCATTTT. Translation gives CASSRDTVSNQPQHF.